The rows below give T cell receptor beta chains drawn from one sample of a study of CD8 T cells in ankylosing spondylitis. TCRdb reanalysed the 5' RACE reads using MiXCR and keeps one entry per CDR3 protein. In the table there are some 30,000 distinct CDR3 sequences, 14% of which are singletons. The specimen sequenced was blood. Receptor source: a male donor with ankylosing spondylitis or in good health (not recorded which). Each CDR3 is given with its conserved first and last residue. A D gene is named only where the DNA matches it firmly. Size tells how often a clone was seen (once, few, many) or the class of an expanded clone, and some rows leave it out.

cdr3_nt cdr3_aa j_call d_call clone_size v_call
TGTGCCAGCAGAGGCAGGGAGGCCCACAATGAGCAGTTCTTC CASRGREAHNEQFF TRBJ2-1 . few TRBV7-9
TGCAGCGTTGAGGAGGACAGTCTAACCTACAATGAGCAGTTCTTC CSVEEDSLTYNEQFF TRBJ2-1 . few TRBV29-1
TGTGCCAGCAGTGGAGGGTACCTAGCCAAAAACATTCAGTACTTC CASSGGYLAKNIQYF TRBJ2-4 . . TRBV6-2/TRBV6-3
TGTGCCAGCAGCTTAGGCCAAGGGACTTCGGGGTTCTTC CASSLGQGTSGFF TRBJ2-1 . . TRBV7-2
TGCGCCAGCAGCTTGGGAGGGGCTGGGGCCAACGTCCTGACTTTC CASSLGGAGANVLTF TRBJ2-6 . few TRBV5-1
TGCAGTGCTAGAGATAGGGACAGTAGCACAGATACGCAGTATTTT CSARDRDSSTDTQYF TRBJ2-3 TRBD1 . TRBV20-1
TGTGCCAGCAGACGCCAGGGACAGAACTATGGCTACACCTTC CASRRQGQNYGYTF TRBJ1-2 TRBD1 many TRBV12-3/TRBV12-4
TGTGCCAGCAACCGTGGCACGGGACAGCGGTACACTGAAGCTTTCTTT CASNRGTGQRYTEAFF TRBJ1-1 TRBD1 few TRBV12-3/TRBV12-4
TGTGCCAGCAGCATCAGCGGGAGGGCCCGAGCAGATACGCAGTATTTT CASSISGRARADTQYF TRBJ2-3 TRBD2 few TRBV7-2
TGTGCCAGCAGCTTTGGACAGGGGGACGCTGAAGCTTTCTTT CASSFGQGDAEAFF TRBJ1-1 TRBD1 few TRBV7-3
TGTGCTAGTGGTTTGGTGCGGGATACGCAGTATTTT CASGLVRDTQYF TRBJ2-3 . . TRBV12-5
TGTGCCAGCAGCGTCCTAGTCCAGGGAGGCATTCAGTACTTC CASSVLVQGGIQYF TRBJ2-4 . . TRBV9
TGTGCCACCAGTGAAGGGGGCTTTAGCTCCTACAATGAGCAGTTCTTC CATSEGGFSSYNEQFF TRBJ2-1 TRBD1 few TRBV24-1
TGTGCCAGCAGTTTATACTCAAGTGCGGGCACTGAAGCTTTCTTT CASSLYSSAGTEAFF TRBJ1-1 . few TRBV28
TGTGCCAGCAGTTTTCGTACAGATACGCAGTATTTT CASSFRTDTQYF TRBJ2-3 . few TRBV12-3/TRBV12-4
TGTGCCAGCGGGTCGGGCGAGACCGGGGAGCTGTTTTTT CASGSGETGELFF TRBJ2-2 . many TRBV7-6
TGTGCCAGCAGCTCGGGGGGGAGCTCCTACAATGAGCAGTTCTTC CASSSGGSSYNEQFF TRBJ2-1 TRBD2 few TRBV7-7
TGCAGCGTCAGGGTACAACTAGCCAAAAACATTCAGTACTTC CSVRVQLAKNIQYF TRBJ2-4 . many TRBV29-1
TGTGCCAGCAGCTTAGTCATTCCGGGCACAGATACGCAGTATTTT CASSLVIPGTDTQYF TRBJ2-3 . few TRBV11-2
TGTGCCAGCAGCTTAAACAGGGAACAGCCCCAGCATTTT CASSLNREQPQHF TRBJ1-5 . few TRBV11-2
TGTGCCAGCAGCTCGGGACACCAGGGGACCGGGGAGCTGTTTTTT CASSSGHQGTGELFF TRBJ2-2 . . TRBV6-2/TRBV6-3
TGTGCCACCAGTGATACCCACAATGAGCAGTTCTTC CATSDTHNEQFF TRBJ2-1 . few TRBV24-1
TGTGCCACCAGCGGTTCAAGACAGGGGAATTCACCCCTCCACTTT CATSGSRQGNSPLHF TRBJ1-6 TRBD1 few TRBV15
TGTGCCAGCAGTTTCGGGTTACCCACAGATACGCAGTATTTT CASSFGLPTDTQYF TRBJ2-3 . few TRBV27
TGCGCCAGCAGCCCCCGACTAGCGGGGGGGCCAGATACGCAGTATTTT CASSPRLAGGPDTQYF TRBJ2-3 TRBD2 . TRBV5-1
TGTGCCAGCAGAAGCGGGAGGGAGACAGATACGCAGTATTTT CASRSGRETDTQYF TRBJ2-3 TRBD2 few TRBV7-3
TGTGCCAGCAGTTACGGGGCAGAGGATAGCAATCAGCCCCAGCATTTT CASSYGAEDSNQPQHF TRBJ1-5 . . TRBV6-2/TRBV6-3
TGTGCCAGCAGCTTAGTCGGAAACACCGGGGAGCTGTTTTTT CASSLVGNTGELFF TRBJ2-2 . few TRBV7-9
TGTGCCAGCAGTTCCCTCGACCGGGCTTTCTTT CASSSLDRAFF TRBJ1-1 . . TRBV27
TGTGCCAGCAGCTTAGCGTCGACTACCTACGAGCAGTACTTC CASSLASTTYEQYF TRBJ2-7 . few TRBV7-6
TGTGCCAGCAGTCCGACACGGGGCGGGGAGCTGTTTTTT CASSPTRGGELFF TRBJ2-2 . many TRBV12-3/TRBV12-4
TGTGCCAGCAGCGTCACAATCGGAGGCACCGGGGAGCTGTTTTTT CASSVTIGGTGELFF TRBJ2-2 . . TRBV7-9
TGTGCCAGCAGTGACCCGAACACTGAAGCTTTCTTT CASSDPNTEAFF TRBJ1-1 . few TRBV6-2/TRBV6-3
TGTGCCAGCAGCTTAAGGGGACAGTTGACAGATACGCAGTATTTT CASSLRGQLTDTQYF TRBJ2-3 TRBD1 . TRBV11-2
TGTGCCAGCAGTTTAACTCTCCGGGAATCCGGGGAGCTGTTTTTT CASSLTLRESGELFF TRBJ2-2 . . TRBV12-3/TRBV12-4
TGTGCCAGCACCTCAGGGCTTGTCGGGACGTTCGCGAACACCGGGGAGCTGTTTTTT CASTSGLVGTFANTGELFF TRBJ2-2 . few TRBV5-5
TGCAGCGCCCAGGGACTAGCGGGAGGGCCTAATTCCGAGCAGTTCTTC CSAQGLAGGPNSEQFF TRBJ2-1 TRBD2 few TRBV29-1
TGCAGTGCTAGGGTACAGGGGAAACTGTTTTTT CSARVQGKLFF TRBJ1-4 TRBD1 few TRBV20-1
TGTGCCAGCAGTTTCGGCAGGGGTGGGACCGGGGAGCTGTTTTTT CASSFGRGGTGELFF TRBJ2-2 . few TRBV12-3/TRBV12-4
TGCAGTGCTAGACGACAGGGGGCGTACAATGAGCAGTTCTTC CSARRQGAYNEQFF TRBJ2-1 TRBD1 . TRBV20-1
TGTGCCAGCAGTTTATTTTCGGGGGGCCTGAACACCGGGGAGCTGTTTTTT CASSLFSGGLNTGELFF TRBJ2-2 . . TRBV27
TGTGCCACAGGGGGACAGGGGTACAATGAGCAGTTCTTC CATGGQGYNEQFF TRBJ2-1 TRBD1 . TRBV24-1
TGTGCCAGCAGCCAGGACAATGAGCAGTTCTTC CASSQDNEQFF TRBJ2-1 . . TRBV4-2
TGTGCCAGCAGTTACTCGAAGGGGGGCGGAACAGATACGCAGTATTTT CASSYSKGGGTDTQYF TRBJ2-3 . few TRBV6-6
TGTGCCAGCAGCTTAGACCGGGAGGCCGAGCAGTACTTC CASSLDREAEQYF TRBJ2-7 TRBD2 . TRBV11-2